The 16 T cell receptor beta chains below were found in one sample sequenced in a study of CD8+ T cells in alopecia areata. TCR sequencing used cDNA made by reverse transcription of extracted RNA. Clones were read by immunoSEQ multiplex PCR, and TCRdb kept only the in-frame ones, dropping some. This table has 150,000 to 200,000 clones, 55% appearing once. Sample: CD4+ T cells sorted from blood. The receptors shown here come from a human donor in good health.

A few counts support this clone. Distinct nucleotide sequences in the sample also encode this CDR3. V is TRBV6-5 and J is TRBJ1-2; 9 nucleotides align to TRBD1. This CDR3 region has 12 residues. After removal of 8 bases from V and 8 bases from J, the junction contained 6 bases not matched to a gene. Germline V lookup: CDR1 MNHEY, CDR2 SVGAGI. The DNA for the CDR3 is TGTGCCAGCTCACAGGGGGCGCGGGGCTACACCTTC. Protein sequence: CASSQGARGYTF.

This clone is medium-sized (0.01 to 0.1%) in the sample. V and J are TRBV5-4 and TRBJ2-2; possible D gene TRBD2, 5 bases. This CDR3 is 16 amino acids long. Trimming cost V 4 bases and J 5 bases, with 18 bases left between them. Germline CDR1 SGHNT, CDR2 YYREEE (reference sequence). CDR3: CASSPPGPAGTGELFF. CDR3 nucleotides: TGTGCCAGCAGCCCTCCCGGTCCGGCGGGTACCGGGGAGCTGTTTTTT.

The rearrangement uses TRBV29-1 and TRBJ2-7; 10 positions match TRBD1. The length of the CDR3 is 11 residues. With V trimmed by 7 bases and J by 7 bases, 4 bases remained unmatched. Germline CDR1 and CDR2: SQVTM and ANQGSEA. The CDR3 nucleotides are TGCAGCGGGGGACAGGGGAGAGAGCAGTACTTC. Protein: CSGGQGREQYF.

The chain is built from TRBV2 and TRBJ2-1; D is perhaps TRBD2 (6 bases). Trimming pared 4 bases from V and 1 base from J, leaving 14 bases between. The CDR3 runs to 16 residues. Per the germline V gene, CDR1 is SNHLY and CDR2 is FYNNEI. The CDR3 protein is CASSGSGAGSYNEQFF. The CDR3, as DNA: TGTGCCAGCAGTGGGAGCGGTGCGGGGTCCTACAATGAGCAGTTCTTC.

The chain's CDR3 is CASTEGRGAFF. The CDR3 nucleotides read TGTGCCAGCACCGAGGGGCGGGGTGCTTTCTTT. The genes are TRBV2 and TRBJ1-1; tentatively, D is TRBD1 (5 bases). The CDR3 covers 11 residues. V was clipped by 7 bases and J by 11 bases, with 14 bases between them. CDR1 and CDR2 (germline): SNHLY, FYNNEI.

The chain employs TRBV2 and TRBJ2-3, with 13 nucleotides matching TRBD2. The length of the CDR3 is 16 residues. V was clipped by 6 bases and J by 5 bases; unmatched bases: 8. Germline V lookup: CDR1 SNHLY, CDR2 FYNNEI. CDR3: CASSPTSGRAVDTQYF. CDR3 DNA: TGTGCCAGCAGCCCTACTAGCGGGAGGGCCGTAGATACGCAGTATTTT.

V is TRBV2 and J is TRBJ1-1, with D possibly matching TRBD1 (5 bases). The V end was cut by 7 bases, the J end by 0 bases, with 9 bases between. CDR3 length: 13 residues. In germline, CDR1 is SNHLY, CDR2 FYNNEI. As DNA, the CDR3 is TGTGCCAGCACCAGGGAGGTGAACACTGAAGCTTTCTTT. Translating gives CASTREVNTEAFF. Full variable domain (missing parts from reference TRBV2 and TRBJ1-1): EPEVTQTPSHQVTQMGQEVILRCVPISNHLYFYWYRQILGQKVEFLVSFYNNEISEKSEIFDDQFSVERPDGSNFTLKIRSTKLEDSAMYFCASTREVNTEAFFGQGTRLTVV.

V gene TRBV11-2 combines with J gene TRBJ2-7, with 14 bases identical to TRBD2. The CDR3 is made up of 15 amino acids. J gave up 3 bases and V 4 bases, and 2 bases lay outside the gene matches. CDR1 and CDR2 (germline): SGHAT, FQNNGV. CDR3 sequence (DNA): TGTGCCAGCAGCTCCGGACTAGCGGGAGGCTACGAGCAGTACTTC. Translating it yields CASSSGLAGGYEQYF.

The CDR3 DNA reads as TGTGCCAGCAGCAGGCACAAGAACACTGAAGCTTTCTTT. It specifies CASSRHKNTEAFF. The chain couples TRBV7-9 to TRBJ1-1; D gene ambiguous. CDR1 is SEHNR and CDR2 is FQNEAQ in the germline V gene (reference sequence). CDR3 length: 13 residues. V was shortened by 5 bases and J by 1 base, with 8 bases between the two germline ends.

This chain connects TRBV29-1 to TRBJ2-2; TRBD2 matches 7 bases. CDR3 length: 14 amino acids. Germline V gene lookup returns CDR1 SQVTM and CDR2 ANQGSEA. Unmatched junction bases numbered 8, after V lost 4 bases and J lost 6 bases. The chain's CDR3 is CSVASGGEAGELFF. The CDR3 nucleotides read TGCAGCGTTGCTAGCGGTGGGGAAGCCGGGGAGCTGTTTTTT.

The CDR3 here is CASSLAVGANTEAFF. As DNA, the CDR3 is TGCGCCAGCAGCTTGGCCGTGGGTGCGAACACTGAAGCTTTCTTT. The chain employs TRBV5-1 and TRBJ1-1, with D hard to call. Germline V lookup: CDR1 SGHRS, CDR2 YFSETQ. V was shortened by 0 bases and J by 1 base, with 10 bases between the two germline ends. The CDR3 covers 15 residues.

This clone was detected once. This chain joins TRBV28 and TRBJ1-1; D is unclear. CDR1 is MDHEN, CDR2 SYDVKM, per germline. V was clipped by 8 bases and J by 11 bases, with 15 bases between them. The CDR3 sequence is 11 residues long. Written as DNA, the CDR3 is TGTGCCAGCGCACGGAGGGCAACGGCTTTCTTT. This gives the protein CASARRATAFF.

This clone was seen a handful of times. The CDR3 DNA reads as TGCGCCAGCAAAGGACAGGCGAACACCGGGGAGCTGTTTTTT. Residues: CASKGQANTGELFF. The chain is built from TRBV5-1 and TRBJ2-2; 7 positions match TRBD1. From germline, CDR1 is SGHRS and CDR2 YFSETQ. The CDR3 loop spans 14 amino acids. V shed 6 bases, J shed 0 bases, and the junction held 2 bases outside the gene matches.

The V gene is TRBV29-1, the J gene TRBJ2-7, with D hard to call. Trimming cost V 5 bases and J 0 bases, with 17 bases left between them. CDR3 size: 15 residues. Germline V gene data show CDR1 as SQVTM and CDR2 as ANQGSEA. The CDR3 DNA reads as TGCAGCGTTTCCATCCTGTCCTGGGGCTCCTACGAGCAGTACTTC. Its protein is CSVSILSWGSYEQYF.

This clone was seen more than once but under ten times. The rearrangement links TRBV29-1 to TRBJ1-1; D unresolved. Germline V gene lookup returns CDR1 SQVTM and CDR2 ANQGSEA. CDR3 length: 12 residues. V lost 3 bases and J 0 bases, leaving 5 bases between the germline ends. This CDR3 is CSVDRMNTEAFF. DNA of the CDR3: TGCAGCGTTGACAGGATGAACACTGAAGCTTTCTTT.

This chain joins TRBV5-6 and TRBJ1-3; the D is unclear. The CDR3 is made up of 13 amino acids. The V gene's germline CDR1 is SGHDT and CDR2 YYEEEE. Trimming removed 2 bases from V and 6 bases from J, with 9 bases in between. CDR3 sequence: CASSFGQLNTIYF. CDR3 sequence (DNA): TGTGCCAGCAGCTTTGGCCAGTTAAACACCATATATTTT.